This is a list of T cell receptor beta chains from one sample in a study of siplizumab effects on memory and regulatory T cells. TCRdb's copy holds only in-frame clones and misses some; the assay was immunoSEQ multiplex PCR. Of 100,000 or so clones listed, 94% are singletons. Input material: Tregs sorted from blood. All receptors come from a human donor in good health. Both conserved end residues are part of each CDR3. Each record gives: J gene, clone size, D gene, V gene, CDR3 DNA, CDR3 protein. The D gene is left open where the match is weak. Clone size appears in some rows only: once, few, many, or a class for an expanded clone.

TRBJ1-1,-,-,TRBV27,TGTGCCAGCAGTTTTTCGTCCGGGAACACTGAAGCTTTCTTT,CASSFSSGNTEAFF
TRBJ2-2,-,TRBD2,TRBV29-1,TGCAGCGTTGCGGCTAGCGGGAGGGTCGACACCGGGGAGCTGTTTTTT,CSVAASGRVDTGELFF
TRBJ2-1,-,TRBD2,TRBV5-4,TGTGCCAGCAGCCCAGGGACTAGCGGTAGAAATGAGCAGTTCTTC,CASSPGTSGRNEQFF
TRBJ2-4,-,-,TRBV20-1,TGCAGTGCTACGTCGGGCATTCAGTACTTC,CSATSGIQYF
TRBJ1-5,-,-,TRBV18,TGTGCCAGCTCACTGAACGTCCGGGGGGGAGTGCCCCAGCATTTT,CASSLNVRGGVPQHF
TRBJ1-2,-,-,TRBV28,TGTGCCAGCAGTTTATCCGGGGCGAATAACTATGGCTACACCTTC,CASSLSGANNYGYTF
TRBJ2-5,-,-,TRBV29-1,TGCAGCGTTGGGACATCAGACCAAGAGACCCAGTACTTC,CSVGTSDQETQYF
TRBJ1-4,-,TRBD1,TRBV30,TGTGCCTGGACCCCGGGTAGGGGGCACGGAAAACTGTTTTTT,CAWTPGRGHGKLFF
TRBJ1-2,-,TRBD1,TRBV4-2,TGTGCCAGCAGCCAAGATCCCACAGGGGGCTCTAACTATGGCTACACCTTC,CASSQDPTGGSNYGYTF
TRBJ2-3,-,-,TRBV28,TGTGCCAGCAGTTTGCTCGGCACAGATACGCAGTATTTT,CASSLLGTDTQYF
TRBJ1-5,-,-,TRBV2,TGTGCCAGCACCCTGTTAGAAGTAAGCAATCAGCCCCAGCATTTT,CASTLLEVSNQPQHF
TRBJ1-4,-,-,TRBV27,TGTGCCAGCAGCCGAAGGGGAGGGACCGAAAAACTGTTTTTT,CASSRRGGTEKLFF
TRBJ1-3,-,-,TRBV6-5,TGTGCCAGCAGCCAAATCTCTGGAAACACCATATATTTT,CASSQISGNTIYF
TRBJ1-2,-,-,TRBV11-2,TGTGCCAGCAGCTTAGGGGGGGGCGACTATGGCTACACCTTC,CASSLGGGDYGYTF
TRBJ1-1,-,-,TRBV7-2,TGTGCCAGCAGCCCACAGAGGGTCGGGGCCGGAAATGAAGCTTTCTTT,CASSPQRVGAGNEAFF
TRBJ2-1,-,-,TRBV4-2,TGTGCCAGCAGCCAAAACGGCAATGAGCAGTTCTTC,CASSQNGNEQFF
TRBJ2-1,-,-,TRBV11-3,TGTGCCAGCAGCCCGCCTGGATTCAATGAGCAGTTCTTC,CASSPPGFNEQFF
TRBJ2-5,once,-,TRBV29-1,TGCAGCGTAACGACCGGGACGGACTTCTTCGAGACCCAGTACTTC,CSVTTGTDFFETQYF
TRBJ2-7,-,TRBD2,TRBV2,TGTGCCAGCAGGAAGGAATCGGGGGGAGTGGGCGAGCAGTACTTC,CASRKESGGVGEQYF
TRBJ1-1,-,-,TRBV5-1,TGCGCCAGCAGCGGCGGAGGGTACATGAACACTGAAGCTTTCTTT,CASSGGGYMNTEAFF
TRBJ2-5,-,TRBD2,TRBV7-2,TGTGCCAGCAGCCAGACTAGCTTGGAGACCCAGTACTTC,CASSQTSLETQYF
TRBJ1-2,-,TRBD1,TRBV7-8,TGTGCCAGCAGCTTAGTGGGACAGGGAAGTGGCTACACCTTC,CASSLVGQGSGYTF
TRBJ1-5,-,-,TRBV18,TGTGCCAGCTCACGATTACAGGGTAGGGACCAGCCCCAGCATTTT,CASSRLQGRDQPQHF
TRBJ2-4,-,-,TRBV2,TGTGCCAGCAGTGAAAGGGCGGGGCATTCAGAAAACTTC,CASSERAGHSENF
TRBJ2-7,-,TRBD2,TRBV7-9,TGTGCCAGCAGCCCGGGGGGGGCCTCGGACGAGCAGTACTTC,CASSPGGASDEQYF
TRBJ2-7,-,TRBD2,TRBV11-3,TGTGCCAGCAGCGCCGGACTAGCGGCGAGTGAGCAGTACTTC,CASSAGLAASEQYF
TRBJ1-1,-,-,TRBV29-1,TGCAGCGTTGATTCTCGGGGGGGTACTGAAGCTTTCTTT,CSVDSRGGTEAFF
TRBJ2-1,-,TRBD2,TRBV6-1,TGTGCCAGCAGTGAAGCGCCGGGAGGAAATGAGCAGTTCTTC,CASSEAPGGNEQFF
TRBJ1-1,-,-,TRBV7-9,TGTGCCAGCAGCTCCCAGGGGCCGAACACTGAAGCTTTCTTT,CASSSQGPNTEAFF
TRBJ2-6,-,-,TRBV5-4,TGTGCCAGCAGCCCGATAGACAGTCCCGGGGCCAACGTCCTGACTTTC,CASSPIDSPGANVLTF
TRBJ2-3,-,-,TRBV9,TGTGCCAGCAGCGTCCTGGTGGGAGCAGATACGCAGTATTTT,CASSVLVGADTQYF
TRBJ2-7,once,TRBD1,TRBV5-5,TGTGCCAGCAGCAATGGACAGGGTCTCGCCTACGAGCAGTACTTC,CASSNGQGLAYEQYF
TRBJ1-1,-,TRBD1,TRBV6-5,TGTGCCAGCGGAATACAGGGGATAGCTTTCTTT,CASGIQGIAFF
TRBJ1-5,few,-,TRBV5-1,TGCGCCAGCAGCTTGGGGCCAGCCAATCAGCCCCAGCATTTT,CASSLGPANQPQHF
TRBJ2-5,-,TRBD1,TRBV6-5,TGTGCCAGCAGCCGCTGGGGTGACAGGGACATGAACTTC,CASSRWGDRDMNF
TRBJ2-2,-,-,TRBV18,TGTGCCAGCTCACGATGGTCCGGGGAGCTGTTTTTT,CASSRWSGELFF
TRBJ2-1,-,-,TRBV4-1,TGCGCCAGCAGCCAAGTTCACAAAAATGAGCAGTTCTTC,CASSQVHKNEQFF
TRBJ2-2,-,-,TRBV19,TGTGCCAGTACTACGGACCGAGCGAACACCGGGGAGCTGTTTTTT,CASTTDRANTGELFF
TRBJ2-1,-,-,TRBV28,TGTGCCAGCAGTTGGGGGGGAGGGACACTCACCTACAATGAGCAGTTCTTC,CASSWGGGTLTYNEQFF
TRBJ2-3,-,-,TRBV27,TGTGCCAGCAGTTTTCGGTCCATCACAGATACGCAGTATTTT,CASSFRSITDTQYF
TRBJ2-7,-,-,TRBV20-1,TGCAGTGCGAGTGCAGGCTACGAGCAGTACTTC,CSASAGYEQYF
TRBJ1-2,-,-,TRBV6-5,TGTGCCAGCAGGGCGCATCCCGGCTATGGCTACACCTTC,CASRAHPGYGYTF
TRBJ2-7,-,-,TRBV18,TGTGCCAGCTCACCTAACATACAGACAGGATTTTCCTACGAGCAGTACTTC,CASSPNIQTGFSYEQYF
TRBJ1-1,-,TRBD1,TRBV28,TGTGCCAGCAGTTTACGGGACAGGGACCGGGGTATGGACACTGAAGCTTTCTTT,CASSLRDRDRGMDTEAFF
TRBJ2-1,-,TRBD2,TRBV4-1,TGCGCCAGCAGCCCCGGGGGGAGCGGGCCCTCCTACAATGAGCAGTTCTTC,CASSPGGSGPSYNEQFF
TRBJ2-1,-,-,TRBV10-1,TGCGCCAGCAGTCGCGGGAATGAGCAGTTCTTC,CASSRGNEQFF
TRBJ2-7,-,TRBD1,TRBV18,TGTGCCAGCTCAAACCGACAGGGGCCCTACGAGCAGTACTTC,CASSNRQGPYEQYF
TRBJ2-7,-,-,TRBV5-5,TGTGCCAGCGCTACACTCCCGAGCGGGTCAACATACGAGCAGTACTTC,CASATLPSGSTYEQYF
TRBJ2-7,-,TRBD2,TRBV19,TGTGCCAGTAGTCAAAGCGGGAGGGACGAGCAGTACTTC,CASSQSGRDEQYF
TRBJ2-1,-,TRBD2,TRBV6-1,TGTGCCAGCAGTGCTGGACTAGTGTCCAACAATGAGCAGTTCTTC,CASSAGLVSNNEQFF